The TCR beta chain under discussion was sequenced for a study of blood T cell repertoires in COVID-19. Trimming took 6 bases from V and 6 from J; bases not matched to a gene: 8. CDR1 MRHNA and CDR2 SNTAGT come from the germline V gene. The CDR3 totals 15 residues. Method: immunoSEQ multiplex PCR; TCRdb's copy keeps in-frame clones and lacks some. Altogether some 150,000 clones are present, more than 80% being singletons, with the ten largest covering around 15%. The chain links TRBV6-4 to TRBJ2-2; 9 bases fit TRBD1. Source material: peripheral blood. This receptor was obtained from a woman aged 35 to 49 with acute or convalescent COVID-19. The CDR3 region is CASSARTGVAGELFF. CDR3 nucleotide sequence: TGTGCCAGCAGCGCCAGGACAGGGGTCGCCGGGGAGCTGTTTTTT.